These 25 T cell receptor beta chains were sequenced from one sample in a study of a mutant IDH1 vaccine in newly diagnosed glioma. These receptors' targets are unknown. As to time point: week 11, during vaccination. A single vaccine dose contained 300 ug of mutant IDH1 20-mer peptide, and topical imiquimod was used with it. The data were produced by immunoSEQ multiplex PCR, yet TCRdb's version contains in-frame clones alone and is incomplete. The table has around 120,000 clones, 80% seen once; the top ten hold 4.5% to 7%. Sequences were derived from PBMCs, sampled from a glioma patient whose treatment included an IDH1 peptide vaccine. These TCRs come from a man between 40 and 49 years old with glioma.

V is TRBV5-4 and J is TRBJ2-5; TRBD1 aligns across 10 bases. V was pared by 3 bases and J by 3 bases, with 5 bases of the junction left unmatched. The CDR3 sequence is 15 residues long. Germline V lookup: CDR1 SGHNT, CDR2 YYREEE (reference sequence). The CDR3 here is CASSSGDRGKETQYF. DNA for the CDR3: TGTGCCAGCAGCTCGGGGGACAGGGGTAAAGAGACCCAGTACTTC.

In its sample, this clone was seen many times. The chain recombines TRBV4-1 with TRBJ1-2; tentatively, D is TRBD1 (5 bases). The CDR3 is 16 residues long. Trimming took 1 base from V and 4 from J, leaving 16 bases between them. Germline loops: CDR1 MGHRA, CDR2 YSYEKL. CDR3 in DNA: TGCGCCAGCAGCCAAGGAGGGGTACGGGTTGGCTATGGCTACACCTTC. Translating it yields CASSQGGVRVGYGYTF.

The table lists this clone with a few counts. This chain uses TRBV2 with TRBJ1-1; D is uncertain. Germline CDR1 and CDR2: SNHLY and FYNNEI. Trimming stripped 2 bases from V and 8 bases from J, with 6 bases between. The CDR3 has 11 amino acids. CDR3: CASSEPGEAFF. The CDR3 bases are TGTGCCAGCAGTGAACCGGGAGAAGCTTTCTTT.

This chain joins TRBV6-5 and TRBJ1-1; 12 bases are shared with TRBD1. Trimming took 3 bases from V and 4 from J; bases not matched to a gene: 3. The CDR3 is made up of 15 amino acids. Germline V gives CDR1 MNHEY, CDR2 SVGAGI. CDR3 sequence (DNA): TGTGCCAGCAGTTATTTGGGACAGGGGGCCACTGAAGCTTTCTTT. Translation: CASSYLGQGATEAFF.

The J gene is TRBJ2-5, the V gene TRBV27, with 14 nucleotides matching TRBD2. From germline, CDR1 is MNHEY and CDR2 SMNVEV (reference sequence). Losses at the gene ends were 2 bases for V and 5 bases for J; bases not matched to a gene: 13. The CDR3 extends over 19 amino acids. The CDR3 sequence: CASSLKPFGLAGGWETQYF. The CDR3 DNA reads TGTGCCAGCAGTTTAAAACCATTTGGACTAGCGGGAGGTTGGGAGACCCAGTACTTC.

The rearrangement links TRBV9 to TRBJ2-1; D possibly corresponds to TRBD1 (5 bases). This CDR3 comprises 17 residues. Germline V gives CDR1 SGDLS, CDR2 YYNGEE. Trimming removed 2 bases at V and 2 bases at J, with 17 bases between. Written as DNA, the CDR3 is TGTGCCAGCAGCGTCTGGGAACAGGCCGGGCCCTACAATGAGCAGTTCTTC. Translated: CASSVWEQAGPYNEQFF.

The rearrangement joins TRBV6-1 to TRBJ1-2; D possibly corresponds to TRBD1 (6 bases). The CDR3 is made up of 16 amino acids. V dropped 1 base and J dropped 4 bases, with 16 bases sitting between them. Germline assignment: CDR1 MNHNS and CDR2 SASEGT. The CDR3 here is CASSEVQGPGGYGYTF. The CDR3, as DNA: TGTGCCAGCAGTGAAGTACAGGGCCCGGGGGGCTATGGCTACACCTTC.

The chain has TRBV6-5 and TRBJ1-2; possibly TRBD1 for D (6 bases). V lost 2 bases to trimming and J lost 4 bases, with 11 bases between them. Germline V gene lookup returns CDR1 MNHEY and CDR2 SVGAGI. The CDR3 loop spans 14 amino acids. In nucleotides, the CDR3 is TGTGCCAGCAGTTACCCGGGACATCCCTATGGCTACACCTTC. Amino acid sequence: CASSYPGHPYGYTF.

This chain connects TRBV9 to TRBJ2-6; 11 bases map to TRBD1. The CDR3 is 20 residues long. Losses at the gene ends were 4 bases for V and 2 bases for J; bases not matched to a gene: 14. CDR1 and CDR2 from the germline V gene are SGDLS and YYNGEE. The CDR3 nucleotides are TGTGCCAGCAGCCCTTATCCCGGACGGGGACAGGGGGCTGGGGCCAACGTCCTGACTTTC. Translation gives CASSPYPGRGQGAGANVLTF. Drawing the rest from reference TRBV9 and TRBJ2-6, the complete variable domain is DSGVTQTPKHLITATGQRVTLRCSPRSGDLSVYWYQQSLDQGLQFLIQYYNGEERAKGNILERFSAQQFPDLHSELNLSSLELGDSALYFCASSPYPGRGQGAGANVLTFGAGSRLTVL.

V and J are TRBV23-1 and TRBJ2-7; TRBD1 matches 7 bases. TRBV23-1 falls under the ORF class, with uncertain function. The junction had 14 bases not matched to a gene; V was cut back by 9 bases and J by 6 bases. The CDR3 sequence is 14 residues long. CDR3 DNA: TGCGCCAGACTACCGGACAGGCGATACTGCGAGCAGTACTTC. Translating it yields CARLPDRRYCEQYF.

The chain uses TRBV21-1 and TRBJ2-5; no DNA check was done on the table's D call, TRBD2. TRBV21-1 is deemed a pseudogene. The CDR3 has 16 amino acids. CDR3 in DNA: TGTGCCAGCAGCACTCCCCCGGGGGGCTGGGGAGAGACCCAGTACTTC. Translation gives CASSTPPGGWGETQYF.

The chain combines TRBV29-1 with TRBJ2-1; 11 bases agree with TRBD2. The germline gives CDR1 SQVTM, CDR2 ANQGSEA. With 4 bases clipped from V and 8 bases from J, the junction kept 16 bases outside the gene matches. The CDR3 covers 17 residues. The CDR3 region has the DNA TGCAGCGTTGTTGGGGGGTCCAGACTAGCGGGATATCATGAGCAGTTCTTC. Translation gives CSVVGGSRLAGYHEQFF.

This clone was seen a handful of times. The chain combines TRBV7-2 with TRBJ1-5; D unclear. Trimming stripped 4 bases from V and 5 bases from J, with 12 bases between. Looked up from germline, CDR1 is SGHTA and CDR2 is FQGNSA. This CDR3 region has 14 residues. The CDR3 bases are TGTGCCAGCAGCTCCGGCCGGAAGGATCAGCCCCAGCATTTT. Translating it yields CASSSGRKDQPQHF.

The chain joins TRBV2 to TRBJ1-1, with a possible D match to TRBD1 (5 bases). CDR3 length: 14 residues. CDR1 SNHLY and CDR2 FYNNEI come from the germline V gene. V lost 1 base, J lost 2 bases, and 8 bases lay in between. CDR3 nucleotides: TGTGCCAGCAGTGAAGTGGGGCCTAACACTGAAGCTTTCTTT. Encoded protein: CASSEVGPNTEAFF.

The chain combines TRBV5-4 with TRBJ2-1; D might be TRBD1 or TRBD2, each matching 5 bases. The germline gives CDR1 SGHNT, CDR2 YYREEE (reference sequence). This CDR3 is 13 amino acids long. V lost 6 bases, J lost 9 bases, and 16 bases lay in between. The CDR3 DNA sequence: TGTGCCAGCACCCCTGGGGCCGGGGCTGAGCAGTTCTTC. It yields the protein CASTPGAGAEQFF.

The chain uses TRBV7-3 and TRBJ2-5; 14 bases are a match to TRBD2. This CDR3 contains 16 residues. After removal of 4 bases from V and 5 bases from J, the junction contained 6 bases not matched to a gene. In germline, CDR1 is SGHTA, CDR2 FQGTGA. CDR3 in DNA: TGTGCCAGCAGCTCGGGACTAGCGGGAGACGCGGAGACCCAGTACTTC. Residues: CASSSGLAGDAETQYF.

The genes are TRBV9 and TRBJ1-3, with D possibly matching TRBD1 (5 bases). CDR1 and CDR2 from the germline V gene are SGDLS and YYNGEE. V lost 4 bases and J lost 4, with 12 bases in between. The CDR3 has 14 amino acids. CDR3 sequence reads: CASSPQGLGNTIYF. The CDR3 DNA reads TGTGCCAGCAGCCCCCAGGGATTAGGAAACACCATATATTTT.

This chain connects TRBV5-4 to TRBJ2-6; 11 nucleotides line up with TRBD2. The V segment lost 4 bases and the J segment 5 bases; nucleotides outside the gene matches: 8. This CDR3 is built from 17 residues. The germline V gene has CDR1 SGHNT and CDR2 YYREEE (reference sequence). Here the CDR3 reads CASSLKLAGVWANVLTF. CDR3 DNA: TGTGCCAGCAGCCTAAAACTAGCGGGAGTCTGGGCCAACGTCCTGACTTTC.

The chain carries TRBV10-3 and TRBJ1-2; D is possibly TRBD1 (6 bases). Per germline, CDR1 ENHRY and CDR2 SYGVKD. V lost 2 bases, J lost 6 bases, and 10 bases lay in between. The CDR3 spans 13 residues. CDR3 sequence: CAISERGEHGYTF. The DNA for the CDR3 is TGTGCCATCAGTGAGAGGGGGGAACATGGCTACACCTTC.

The chain joins TRBV6-6 to TRBJ2-1; D not certain. Germline-derived CDR1 and CDR2 are MNHNY and SVGAGI (reference sequence). This CDR3 region has 11 residues. Trimming pared 6 bases from V and 7 bases from J, leaving 7 bases between. CDR3: CASSPRNEQFF. CDR3 nucleotide sequence: TGTGCCAGCAGCCCTCGGAATGAGCAGTTCTTC.

V gene TRBV5-1 combines with J gene TRBJ2-5; 7 nucleotides agree with TRBD1. The germline gives CDR1 SGHRS, CDR2 YFSETQ. The CDR3 runs to 15 residues. V was clipped by 2 bases and J by 2 bases; unmatched bases: 6. CDR3 nucleotides: TGCGCCAGCAGCTTTCGCGGCAGGGGGCAAGAGACCCAGTACTTC. Its translation: CASSFRGRGQETQYF.

The chain joins TRBV11-1 to TRBJ2-5; the D is unclear. Trimming took off 4 bases at V and 5 bases at J, with 17 bases between the two ends. The CDR3 has 15 residues. Germline lookup yields CDR1 SGHAT and CDR2 FQDESV (reference sequence). The DNA for the CDR3 is TGTGCCAGCAGCTCTTACCCTCCTGTCCGGGAGACCCAGTACTTC. It encodes CASSSYPPVRETQYF.

With regard to this clone: This sample also contains other DNA sequences that code for the same CDR3. The rearrangement uses TRBV15 and TRBJ2-7; 9 bases are a match to TRBD1. The length of the CDR3 is 14 residues. V shed 3 bases and J 2 bases; nucleotides not matched to a gene: 2. Germline assignment: CDR1 LNHNV and CDR2 YYDKDF (reference sequence). CDR3 nucleotide sequence: TGTGCCACCAGCAGGGACAGGGGACCCTACGAGCAGTACTTC. It translates to CATSRDRGPYEQYF.

V is TRBV13 and J is TRBJ2-3; 7 bases map to TRBD2. Per germline, CDR1 PRHDT and CDR2 FYEKMQ (reference sequence). The V segment lost 3 bases and the J segment 4 bases; nucleotides outside the gene matches: 4. This CDR3 spans 14 amino acids. CDR3 in amino acids: CASSFSLAADTQYF. The CDR3 DNA follows: TGTGCCAGCAGCTTTTCTCTAGCGGCAGATACGCAGTATTTT.

The chain joins TRBV14 to TRBJ2-5; a possible D gene is TRBD2 (6 bases). This CDR3 comprises 15 residues. CDR1 and CDR2 from the germline V gene are SGHDN and FVKESK. Trimming removed 1 base from V and 0 bases from J, with 9 bases in between. This chain's CDR3 is CASSQGWDYQETQYF. CDR3 bases: TGTGCCAGCAGCCAAGGTTGGGACTACCAAGAGACCCAGTACTTC.